This TCR beta chain was sequenced in a study of OX40 agonist ivuxolimab in advanced cancers. Study overall: At doses from 0.01 to 10 mg/kg, patients were given intravenous ivuxolimab every 2 weeks.

V lost 6 bases to trimming and J lost 2 bases, with 13 bases between them. The germline V gene has CDR1 MNHEY and CDR2 SVGAGI. This CDR3 region has 14 residues. This table comes from immunoSEQ multiplex PCR, and its TCRdb copy is limited to in-frame clones, with some not included. The table records about 68,000 clones, over 65% of them present only once. This chain connects TRBV6-5 to TRBJ1-2; D is possibly TRBD1 (6 bases). The material was CD4+ or CD8+ T cells sorted from blood, obtained in a trial of the OX40 agonist ivuxolimab. The receptor was derived from an adult with an advanced solid tumor such as melanoma, head and neck, liver or kidney cancer. The DNA for the CDR3 is TGTGCCAGCAGACGAACACAGGGAAACTATGGCTACACCTTC. Protein sequence: CASRRTQGNYGYTF.